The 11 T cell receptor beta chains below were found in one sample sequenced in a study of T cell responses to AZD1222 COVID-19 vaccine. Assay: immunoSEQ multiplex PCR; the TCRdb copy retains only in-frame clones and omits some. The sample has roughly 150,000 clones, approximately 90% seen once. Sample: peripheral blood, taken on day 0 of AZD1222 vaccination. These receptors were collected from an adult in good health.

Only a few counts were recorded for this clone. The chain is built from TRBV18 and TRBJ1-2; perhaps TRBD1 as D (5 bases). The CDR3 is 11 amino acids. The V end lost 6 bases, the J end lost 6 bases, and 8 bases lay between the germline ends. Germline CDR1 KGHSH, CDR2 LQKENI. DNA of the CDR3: TGTGCCAGCTCGTACAGGAATGGCTACACCTTC. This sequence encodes CASSYRNGYTF.

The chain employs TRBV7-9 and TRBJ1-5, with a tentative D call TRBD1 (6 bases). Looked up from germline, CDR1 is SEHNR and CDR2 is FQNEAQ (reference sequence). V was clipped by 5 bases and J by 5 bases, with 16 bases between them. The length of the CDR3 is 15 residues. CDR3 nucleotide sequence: TGTGCCAGCAGCAAGACAACAGGGCTAGATCAGCCCCAGCATTTT. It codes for CASSKTTGLDQPQHF.

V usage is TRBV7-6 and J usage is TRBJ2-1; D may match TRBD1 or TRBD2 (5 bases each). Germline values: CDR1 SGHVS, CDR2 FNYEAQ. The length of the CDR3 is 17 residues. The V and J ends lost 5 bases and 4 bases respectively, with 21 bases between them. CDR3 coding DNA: TGTGCCAGCAGCCAGGACATCCGACGGGACCCATACAATGAGCAGTTCTTC. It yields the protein CASSQDIRRDPYNEQFF. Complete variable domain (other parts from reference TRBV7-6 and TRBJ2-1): GAGVSQSPRYKVTKRGQDVALRCDPISGHVSLYWYRQALGQGPEFLTYFNYEAQQDKSGLPNDRFSAERPEGSISTLTIQRTEQRDSAMYRCASSQDIRRDPYNEQFFGPGTRLTVL.

CDR3 DNA: TGTGCCAGTCAACCGGGACAGGGGTACAATGAGCAGTTCTTC. Translated, it gives CASQPGQGYNEQFF. The rearrangement joins TRBV19 to TRBJ2-1; TRBD1 matches 10 bases. J lost 4 bases, V lost 8 bases, and 5 bases had no gene match. This CDR3 spans 14 amino acids. Germline values: CDR1 LNHDA, CDR2 SQIVND (reference sequence).

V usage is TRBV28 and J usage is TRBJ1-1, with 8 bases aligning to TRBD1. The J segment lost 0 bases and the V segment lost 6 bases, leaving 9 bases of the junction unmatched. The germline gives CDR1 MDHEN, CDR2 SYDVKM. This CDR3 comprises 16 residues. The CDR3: CASRRRQGLMNTEAFF. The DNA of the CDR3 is TGTGCCAGCAGACGTCGACAGGGGCTTATGAACACTGAAGCTTTCTTT.

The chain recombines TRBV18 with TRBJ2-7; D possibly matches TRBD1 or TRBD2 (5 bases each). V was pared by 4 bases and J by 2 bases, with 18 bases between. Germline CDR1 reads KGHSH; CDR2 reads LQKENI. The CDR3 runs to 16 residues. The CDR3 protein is CASSRTSGQSTYEQYF. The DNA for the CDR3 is TGTGCCAGCTCACGAACCTCGGGGCAGTCAACCTACGAGCAGTACTTC.

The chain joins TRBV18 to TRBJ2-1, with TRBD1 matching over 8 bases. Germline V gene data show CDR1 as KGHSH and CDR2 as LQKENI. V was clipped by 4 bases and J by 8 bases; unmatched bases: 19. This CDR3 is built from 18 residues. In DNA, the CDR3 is TGTGCCAGCTCACACACGAACGCAATAAAAGGACAGGGCCATGAGCAGTTCTTC. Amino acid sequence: CASSHTNAIKGQGHEQFF. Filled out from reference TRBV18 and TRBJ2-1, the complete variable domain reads NAGVMQNPRHLVRRRGQEARLRCSPMKGHSHVYWYRQLPEEGLKFMVYLQKENIIDESGMPKERFSAEFPKEGPSILRIQQVVRGDSAAYFCASSHTNAIKGQGHEQFFGPGTRLTVL.

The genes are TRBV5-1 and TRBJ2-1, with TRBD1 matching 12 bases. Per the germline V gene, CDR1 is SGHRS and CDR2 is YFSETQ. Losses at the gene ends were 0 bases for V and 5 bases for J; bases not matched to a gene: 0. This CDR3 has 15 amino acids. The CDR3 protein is CASSLGDRGHNEQFF. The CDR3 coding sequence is TGCGCCAGCAGCTTGGGGGACAGGGGGCACAATGAGCAGTTCTTC.

The CDR3 coding sequence is TGTGCCAGTAGTATAGCCCCGGGAGCTAGCACAGATACGCAGTATTTT. Translation: CASSIAPGASTDTQYF. The chain couples TRBV19 to TRBJ2-3, with a weak D call TRBD2 (6 bases). Trimming cost V 1 base and J 0 bases, with 11 bases left between them. The CDR3 has 16 residues. Germline CDR1 is LNHDA and CDR2 is SQIVND (reference sequence).

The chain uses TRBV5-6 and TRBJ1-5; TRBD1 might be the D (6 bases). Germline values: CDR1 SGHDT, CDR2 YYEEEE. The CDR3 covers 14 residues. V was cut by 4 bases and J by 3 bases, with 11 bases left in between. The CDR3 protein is CASSRDRNNQPQHF. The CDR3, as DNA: TGTGCCAGCAGCAGAGACAGGAACAATCAGCCCCAGCATTTT. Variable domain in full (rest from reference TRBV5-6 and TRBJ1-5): DAGVTQSPTHLIKTRGQQVTLRCSPKSGHDTVSWYQQALGQGPQFIFQYYEEEERQRGNFPDRFSGHQFPNYSSELNVNALLLGDSALYLCASSRDRNNQPQHFGDGTRLSIL.

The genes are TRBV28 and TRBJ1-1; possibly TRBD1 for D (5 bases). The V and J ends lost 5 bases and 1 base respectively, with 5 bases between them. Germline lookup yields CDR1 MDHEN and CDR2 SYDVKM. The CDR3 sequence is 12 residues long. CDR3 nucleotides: TGTGCCAGCAGTGACAGGAACACTGAAGCTTTCTTT. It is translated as CASSDRNTEAFF.